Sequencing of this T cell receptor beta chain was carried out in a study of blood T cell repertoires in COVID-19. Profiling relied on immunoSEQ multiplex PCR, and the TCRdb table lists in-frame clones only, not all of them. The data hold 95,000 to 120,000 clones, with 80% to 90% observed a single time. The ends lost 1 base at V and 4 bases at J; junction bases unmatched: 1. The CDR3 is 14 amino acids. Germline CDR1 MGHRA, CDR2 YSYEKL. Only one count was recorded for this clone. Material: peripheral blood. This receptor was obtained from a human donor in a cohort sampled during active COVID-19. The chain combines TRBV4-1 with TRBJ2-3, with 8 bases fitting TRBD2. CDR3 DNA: TGCGCCAGCAGCCAAGGACTAGCGCCAGATACGCAGTATTTT. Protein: CASSQGLAPDTQYF.